One and the same sample provided the 10 T cell receptor beta chains below, sequenced in a study of T cell changes during pregnancy in multiple sclerosis. The repertoire was sequenced with immunoSEQ multiplex PCR; TCRdb's copy has only in-frame clones and lacks some. Of about 100,000 clones listed, about 91% were seen once; the top ten hold 2.5% to 4%. The sample consisted of peripheral blood, taken in the second trimester of pregnancy. These receptors came from a female donor with multiple sclerosis, enrolled in a pregnancy study.

This clone occurred once. This sequence joins TRBV19 and TRBJ1-1; the D is unclear. V shed 7 bases and J shed 5 bases, with 11 bases lying between them. CDR1 and CDR2 from the germline V gene are LNHDA and SQIVND (reference sequence). This CDR3 has 12 amino acids. CDR3 loop: CASIVAGTEAFF. CDR3 DNA: TGTGCCAGTATCGTGGCGGGAACTGAAGCTTTCTTT.

This sequence joins TRBV19 and TRBJ2-1; TRBD2 aligns across 9 bases. V was pared by 7 bases and J by 10 bases, with 8 bases of the junction left unmatched. The CDR3 spans 13 residues. The germline V gene has CDR1 LNHDA and CDR2 SQIVND (reference sequence). As DNA, the CDR3 is TGTGCCAGTATTGGGCGGGAGGGAGGAGAGCAGTTCTTC. Its translation is CASIGREGGEQFF. Filled out from reference TRBV19 and TRBJ2-1, the complete variable domain reads DGGITQSPKYLFRKEGQNVTLSCEQNLNHDAMYWYRQDPGQGLRLIYYSQIVNDFQKGDIAEGYSVSREKKESFPLTVTSAQKNPTAFYLCASIGREGGEQFFGPGTRLTVL.

This clone was counted between two and nine times. The chain uses TRBV9 and TRBJ1-2; no firm D call. The CDR3 extends over 13 amino acids. Per germline, CDR1 SGDLS and CDR2 YYNGEE. Between the trimmed V and J ends, which lost 6 bases and 1 base, there was a span of 10 bases. The CDR3 loop reads CASTSTYNYGYTF. CDR3 bases: TGTGCCAGCACGAGTACGTATAACTATGGCTACACCTTC. Complete variable domain (other parts from reference TRBV9 and TRBJ1-2): DSGVTQTPKHLITATGQRVTLRCSPRSGDLSVYWYQQSLDQGLQFLIQYYNGEERAKGNILERFSAQQFPDLHSELNLSSLELGDSALYFCASTSTYNYGYTFGSGTRLTVV.

The chain has TRBV19 and TRBJ2-7, with a possible D match to TRBD2 (6 bases). The ends were cut back, 5 bases at V and 0 bases at J, with 11 bases in the middle. The CDR3 totals 14 residues. The germline CDR1 and CDR2 sequences are LNHDA and SQIVND (reference sequence). The CDR3 is CASSLVGGSYEQYF. CDR3 coding DNA: TGTGCCAGTAGTTTGGTGGGGGGCTCCTACGAGCAGTACTTC.

The chain uses TRBV7-3 and TRBJ2-3; possible D gene TRBD2, 5 bases. The V end lost 1 base, the J end lost 1 base, and 12 bases lay between the germline ends. Germline V gene data show CDR1 as SGHTA and CDR2 as FQGTGA. The CDR3 spans 16 residues. The CDR3 nucleotides read TGTGCCAGCAGCTTAATAGGAGGAGTAGGCACAGATACGCAGTATTTT. This codes for CASSLIGGVGTDTQYF.

Only one count was recorded for this clone. The CDR3 DNA reads TGTGCCAGCAGTTTAATTAAGGGAGGCACATACAATGAGCAGTTCTTC. It translates to CASSLIKGGTYNEQFF. The chain links TRBV28 to TRBJ2-1; perhaps TRBD2 as D (6 bases). The length of the CDR3 is 16 residues. From germline, CDR1 is MDHEN and CDR2 SYDVKM. V was clipped by 2 bases and J by 4 bases, with 15 bases between them.

This sequence joins TRBV5-4 and TRBJ1-2; 7 bases map to TRBD1. CDR3 length equals 13 residues. Trimming at V came to 3 bases and at J to 8 bases, leaving 7 bases not matched to a gene. Germline values: CDR1 SGHNT, CDR2 YYREEE (reference sequence). The CDR3 protein is CASSSDRLPGYTF. In DNA form, the CDR3 reads TGTGCCAGCAGCTCGGACAGGCTCCCGGGCTACACCTTC. The full variable domain, in which reference TRBV5-4 and TRBJ1-2 provide the parts outside the CDR3, is ETGVTQSPTHLIKTRGQQVTLRCSSQSGHNTVSWYQQALGQGPQFIFQYYREEENGRGNFPPRFSGLQFPNYSSELNVNALELDDSALYLCASSSDRLPGYTFGSGTRLTVV.

The V call is TRBV4-2, the J call TRBJ2-1; 9 positions agree with TRBD2. The V gene end was trimmed by 2 bases and the J gene end by 3 bases; junction bases not matched to a gene: 8. Germline V CDR1 and CDR2: LGHNA, YNFKEQ. This CDR3 spans 17 amino acids. The CDR3 reads CASSQSSLAGDYNEQFF. The DNA of the CDR3 is TGTGCCAGCAGCCAATCCTCTTTAGCGGGAGACTACAATGAGCAGTTCTTC.

The V and J genes are TRBV7-2 and TRBJ2-7; a possible D gene is TRBD2 (5 bases). The CDR3 covers 19 residues. Trimming stripped 5 bases from V and 0 bases from J, with 26 bases between. CDR1 and CDR2 from the germline V gene are SGHTA and FQGNSA. The CDR3 nucleotides read TGTGCCAGCAGCCCCCCGGGCCGGGGTGAGGGTAGAGCCTCCTACGAGCAGTACTTC. Protein product: CASSPPGRGEGRASYEQYF.

The chain is built from TRBV19 and TRBJ1-5, with unresolved D. V lost 5 bases and J 6 bases, leaving 8 bases between the germline ends. Germline CDR1 and CDR2: LNHDA and SQIVND (reference sequence). The CDR3 is made up of 12 amino acids. CDR3 sequence (DNA): TGTGCCAGTAGTTTCAGTGGTCAGCCCCAGCATTTT. This gives the protein CASSFSGQPQHF. The full variable domain, rest sourced from reference TRBV19 and TRBJ1-5, is DGGITQSPKYLFRKEGQNVTLSCEQNLNHDAMYWYRQDPGQGLRLIYYSQIVNDFQKGDIAEGYSVSREKKESFPLTVTSAQKNPTAFYLCASSFSGQPQHFGDGTRLSIL.